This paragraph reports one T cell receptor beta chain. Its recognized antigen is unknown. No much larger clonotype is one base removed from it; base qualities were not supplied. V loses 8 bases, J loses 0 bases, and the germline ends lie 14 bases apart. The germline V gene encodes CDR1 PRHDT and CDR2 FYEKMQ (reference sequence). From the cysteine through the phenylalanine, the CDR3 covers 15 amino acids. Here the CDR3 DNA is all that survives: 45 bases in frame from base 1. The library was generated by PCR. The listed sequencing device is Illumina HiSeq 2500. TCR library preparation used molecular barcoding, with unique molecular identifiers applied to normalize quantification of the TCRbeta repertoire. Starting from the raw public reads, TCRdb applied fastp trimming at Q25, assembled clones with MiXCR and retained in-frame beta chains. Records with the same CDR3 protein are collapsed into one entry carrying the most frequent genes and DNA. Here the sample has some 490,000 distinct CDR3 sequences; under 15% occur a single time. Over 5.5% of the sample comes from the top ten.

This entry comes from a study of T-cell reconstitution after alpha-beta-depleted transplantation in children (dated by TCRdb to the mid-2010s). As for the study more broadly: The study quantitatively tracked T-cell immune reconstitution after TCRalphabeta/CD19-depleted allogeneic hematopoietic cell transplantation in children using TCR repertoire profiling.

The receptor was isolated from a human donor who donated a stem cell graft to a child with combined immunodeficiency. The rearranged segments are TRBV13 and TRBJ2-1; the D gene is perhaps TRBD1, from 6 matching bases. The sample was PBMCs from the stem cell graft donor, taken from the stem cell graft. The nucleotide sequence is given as TGTGCCAGCGGAGCCCGGACAGCCTCCTACAATGAGCAGTTCTTC. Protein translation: CASGARTASYNEQFF.